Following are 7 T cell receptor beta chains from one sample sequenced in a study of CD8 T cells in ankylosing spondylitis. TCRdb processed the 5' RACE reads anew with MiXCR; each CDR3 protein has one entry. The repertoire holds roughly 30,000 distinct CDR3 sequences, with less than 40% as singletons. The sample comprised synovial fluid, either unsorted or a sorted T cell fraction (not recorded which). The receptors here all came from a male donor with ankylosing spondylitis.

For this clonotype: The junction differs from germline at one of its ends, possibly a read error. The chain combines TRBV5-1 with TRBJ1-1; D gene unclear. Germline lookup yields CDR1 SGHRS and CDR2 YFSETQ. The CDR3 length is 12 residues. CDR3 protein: CASSLSDTAAVF. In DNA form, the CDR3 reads TGCGCCAGCAGCTTGTCCGACACTGCTGCTGTCTTT.

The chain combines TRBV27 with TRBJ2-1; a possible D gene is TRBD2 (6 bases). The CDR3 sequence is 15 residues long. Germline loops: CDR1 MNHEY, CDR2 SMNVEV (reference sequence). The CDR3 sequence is CVIRREAGTYNEQFF. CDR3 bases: TGTGTCATCCGACGAGAGGCGGGAACCTACAATGAGCAGTTCTTC.

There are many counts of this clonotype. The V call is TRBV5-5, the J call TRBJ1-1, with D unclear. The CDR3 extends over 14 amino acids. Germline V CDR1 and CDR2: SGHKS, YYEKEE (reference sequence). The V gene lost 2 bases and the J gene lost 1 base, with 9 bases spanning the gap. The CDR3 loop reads CASSLGQPNTEAFF. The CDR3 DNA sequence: TGTGCCAGCAGCTTAGGTCAGCCGAACACTGAAGCTTTCTTT.

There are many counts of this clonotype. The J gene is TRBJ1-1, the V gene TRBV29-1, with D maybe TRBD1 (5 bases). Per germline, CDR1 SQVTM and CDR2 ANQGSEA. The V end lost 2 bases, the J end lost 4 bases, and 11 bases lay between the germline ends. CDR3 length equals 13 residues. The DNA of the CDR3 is TGCAGCGTTGAACAGGGTTCGGGCACTGAAGCTTTCTTT. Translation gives CSVEQGSGTEAFF.

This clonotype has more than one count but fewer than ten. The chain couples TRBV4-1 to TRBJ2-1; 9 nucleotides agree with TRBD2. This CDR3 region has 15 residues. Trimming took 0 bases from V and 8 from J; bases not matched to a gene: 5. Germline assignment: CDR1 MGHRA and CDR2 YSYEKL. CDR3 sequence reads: CASSQDRGLAYEQFF. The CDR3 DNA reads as TGCGCCAGCAGCCAAGATAGGGGACTAGCTTATGAGCAGTTCTTC.

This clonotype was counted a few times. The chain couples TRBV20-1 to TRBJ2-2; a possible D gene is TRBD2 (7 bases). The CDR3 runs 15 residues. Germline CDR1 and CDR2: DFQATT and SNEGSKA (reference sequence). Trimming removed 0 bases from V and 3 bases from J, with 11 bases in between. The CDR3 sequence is CSARDRGRDTGELFF. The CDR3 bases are TGCAGTGCTAGAGATAGGGGGAGGGACACCGGGGAGCTGTTTTTT.

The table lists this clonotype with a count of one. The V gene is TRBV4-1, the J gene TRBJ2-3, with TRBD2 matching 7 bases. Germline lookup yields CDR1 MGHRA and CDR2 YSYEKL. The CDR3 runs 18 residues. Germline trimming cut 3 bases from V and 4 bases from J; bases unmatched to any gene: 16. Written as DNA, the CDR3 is TGCGCCAGCAGCCATCCAGACGCCGGACTAGGCGACGCAGATACGCAGTATTTT. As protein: CASSHPDAGLGDADTQYF.